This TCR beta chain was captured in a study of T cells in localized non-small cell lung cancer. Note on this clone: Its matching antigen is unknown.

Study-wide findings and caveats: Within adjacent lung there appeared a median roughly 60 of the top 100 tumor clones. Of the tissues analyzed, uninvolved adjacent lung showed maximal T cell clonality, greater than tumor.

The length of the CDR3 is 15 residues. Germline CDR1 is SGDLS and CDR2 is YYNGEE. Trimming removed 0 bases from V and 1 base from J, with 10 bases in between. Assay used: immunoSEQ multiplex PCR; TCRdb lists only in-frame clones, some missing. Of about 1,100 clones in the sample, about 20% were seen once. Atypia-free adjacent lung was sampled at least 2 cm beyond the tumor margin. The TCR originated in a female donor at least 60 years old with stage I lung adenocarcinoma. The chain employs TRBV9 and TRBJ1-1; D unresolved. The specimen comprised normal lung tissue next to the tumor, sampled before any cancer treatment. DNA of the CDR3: TGTGCCAGCAGCGTAGGGGCAGCTCAGAACACTGAAGCTTTCTTT. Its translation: CASSVGAAQNTEAFF.